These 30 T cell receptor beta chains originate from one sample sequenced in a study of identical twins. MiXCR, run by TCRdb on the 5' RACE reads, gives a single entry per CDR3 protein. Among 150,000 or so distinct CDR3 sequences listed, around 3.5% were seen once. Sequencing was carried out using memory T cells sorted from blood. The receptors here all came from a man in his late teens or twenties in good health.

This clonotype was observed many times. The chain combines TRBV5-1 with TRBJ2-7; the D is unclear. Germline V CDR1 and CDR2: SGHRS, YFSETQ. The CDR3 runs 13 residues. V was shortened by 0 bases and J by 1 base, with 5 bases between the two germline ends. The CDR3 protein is CASSLAGSYEQYF. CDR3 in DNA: TGCGCCAGCAGCTTGGCCGGATCCTACGAGCAGTACTTC.

This chain's CDR3 is CASSSGTDVYEQYF. CDR3 nucleotides: TGCGCCAGCAGTTCCGGGACTGATGTTTACGAGCAGTACTTC. The chain carries TRBV5-1 and TRBJ2-7, with D perhaps matching TRBD2 (6 bases). The CDR3 covers 14 residues. The germline V gene encodes CDR1 SGHRS and CDR2 YFSETQ. Trimming pared 5 bases from V and 4 bases from J, leaving 16 bases between.

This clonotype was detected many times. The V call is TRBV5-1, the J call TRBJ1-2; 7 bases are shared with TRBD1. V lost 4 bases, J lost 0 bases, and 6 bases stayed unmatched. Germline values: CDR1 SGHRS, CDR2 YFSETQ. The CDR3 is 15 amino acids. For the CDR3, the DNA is TGCGCCAGCAGCCCTGACAGGGCAGCTAACTATGGCTACACCTTC. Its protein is CASSPDRAANYGYTF.

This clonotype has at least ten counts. CDR3 amino acids: CASSPRSTGSPLHF. CDR3 DNA sequence: TGTGCCAGCAGCCCCAGGTCAACGGGTTCACCCCTCCACTTT. V is TRBV7-2 and J is TRBJ1-6; D is undetermined. CDR3 length: 14 amino acids. V dropped 5 bases and J dropped 9 bases, with 14 bases sitting between them. Per germline, CDR1 SGHTA and CDR2 FQGNSA.

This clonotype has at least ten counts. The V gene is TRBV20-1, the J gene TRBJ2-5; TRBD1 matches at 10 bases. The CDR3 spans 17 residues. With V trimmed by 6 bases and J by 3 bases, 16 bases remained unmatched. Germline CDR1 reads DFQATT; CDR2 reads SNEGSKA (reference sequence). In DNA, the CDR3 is TGCAGTGCCAGACTACACCCCGGGACAGGGGAGGAAGAGACCCAGTACTTC. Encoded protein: CSARLHPGTGEEETQYF.

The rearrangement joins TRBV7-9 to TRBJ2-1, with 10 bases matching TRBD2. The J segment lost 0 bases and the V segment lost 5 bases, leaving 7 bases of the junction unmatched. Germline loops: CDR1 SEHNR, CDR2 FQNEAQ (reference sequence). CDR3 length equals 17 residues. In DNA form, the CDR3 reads TGTGCCAGCAGCACCACTAGCGGGATCAGCTCCTACAATGAGCAGTTCTTC. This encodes CASSTTSGISSYNEQFF.

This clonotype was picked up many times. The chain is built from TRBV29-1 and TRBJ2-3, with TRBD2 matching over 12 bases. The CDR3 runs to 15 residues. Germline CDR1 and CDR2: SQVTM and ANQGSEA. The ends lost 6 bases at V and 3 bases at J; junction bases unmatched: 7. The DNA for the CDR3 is TGCAGCGTCACTCTAGCGGGAGGGTTTACAGATACGCAGTATTTT. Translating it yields CSVTLAGGFTDTQYF.

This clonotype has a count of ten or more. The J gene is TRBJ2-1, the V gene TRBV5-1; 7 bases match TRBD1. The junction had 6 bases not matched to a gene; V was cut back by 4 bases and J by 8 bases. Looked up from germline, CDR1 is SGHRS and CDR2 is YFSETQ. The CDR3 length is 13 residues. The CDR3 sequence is CASSTTGTYEQFF. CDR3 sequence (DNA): TGCGCCAGCAGCACGACAGGGACCTATGAGCAGTTCTTC.

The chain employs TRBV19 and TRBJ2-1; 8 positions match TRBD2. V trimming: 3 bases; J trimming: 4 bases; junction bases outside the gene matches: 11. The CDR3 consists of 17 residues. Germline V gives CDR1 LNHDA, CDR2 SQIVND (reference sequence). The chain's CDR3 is CASSIARLATSYNEQFF. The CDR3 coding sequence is TGTGCCAGTAGTATTGCCAGACTAGCGACATCATACAATGAGCAGTTCTTC.

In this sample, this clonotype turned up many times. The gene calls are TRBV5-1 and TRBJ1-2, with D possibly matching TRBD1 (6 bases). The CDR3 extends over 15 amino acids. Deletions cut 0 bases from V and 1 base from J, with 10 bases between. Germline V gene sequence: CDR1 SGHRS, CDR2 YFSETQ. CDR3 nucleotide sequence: TGCGCCAGCAGCTTGGGACAGGAGGGTAACTATGGCTACACCTTC. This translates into CASSLGQEGNYGYTF.

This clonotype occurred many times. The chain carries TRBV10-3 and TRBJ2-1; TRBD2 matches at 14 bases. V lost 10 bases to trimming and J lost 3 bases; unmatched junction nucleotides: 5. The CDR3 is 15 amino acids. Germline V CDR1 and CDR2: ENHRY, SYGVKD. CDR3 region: CATGTSGSLYNEQFF. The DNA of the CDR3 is TGTGCCACCGGGACTAGCGGGAGTCTCTACAATGAGCAGTTCTTC.

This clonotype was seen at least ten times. The CDR3 region is CSVGGRSSGANVLTF. CDR3 DNA: TGCAGCGTTGGGGGGCGTTCTTCTGGGGCCAACGTCCTGACTTTC. This rearrangement joins TRBV29-1 to TRBJ2-6; a possible D gene is TRBD1 (6 bases). V was cut by 4 bases and J by 1 base, with 11 bases left in between. Germline V gene data show CDR1 as SQVTM and CDR2 as ANQGSEA. The CDR3 covers 15 residues. The full variable domain, rest sourced from reference TRBV29-1 and TRBJ2-6, is SAVISQKPSRDICQRGTSLTIQCQVDSQVTMMFWYRQQPGQSLTLIATANQGSEATYESGFVIDKFPISRPNLTFSTLTVSNMSPEDSSIYLCSVGGRSSGANVLTFGAGSRLTVL.

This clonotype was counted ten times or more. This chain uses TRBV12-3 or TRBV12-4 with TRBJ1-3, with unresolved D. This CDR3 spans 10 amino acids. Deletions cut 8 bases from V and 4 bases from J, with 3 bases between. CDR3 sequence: CASRGNTIYF. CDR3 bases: TGTGCCAGCCGGGGAAACACCATATATTTT.

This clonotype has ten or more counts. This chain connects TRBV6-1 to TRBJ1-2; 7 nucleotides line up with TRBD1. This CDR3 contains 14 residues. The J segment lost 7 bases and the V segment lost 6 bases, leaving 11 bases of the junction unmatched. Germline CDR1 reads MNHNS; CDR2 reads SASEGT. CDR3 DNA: TGTGCCAGCAGGTCCAGGGGGATTTTTGCTGGCTACACCTTC. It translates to CASRSRGIFAGYTF.

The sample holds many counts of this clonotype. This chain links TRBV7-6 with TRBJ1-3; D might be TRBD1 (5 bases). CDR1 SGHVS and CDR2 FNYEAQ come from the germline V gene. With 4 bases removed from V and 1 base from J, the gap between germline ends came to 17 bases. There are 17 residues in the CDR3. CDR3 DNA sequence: TGTGCCAGCAGCTGGGCGTCGGAGGGGAGTTCTGGAAACACCATATATTTT. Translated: CASSWASEGSSGNTIYF.

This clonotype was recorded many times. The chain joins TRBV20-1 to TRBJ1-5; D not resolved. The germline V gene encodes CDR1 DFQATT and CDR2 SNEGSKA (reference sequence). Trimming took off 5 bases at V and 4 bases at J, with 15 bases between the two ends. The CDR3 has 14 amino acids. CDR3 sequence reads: CSAGRENGNQPQHF. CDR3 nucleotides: TGCAGTGCTGGCCGGGAGAATGGGAATCAGCCCCAGCATTTT.

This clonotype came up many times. The CDR3 region is CASSLASTPYEQYF. CDR3 nucleotide sequence: TGTGCCAGCAGCTTAGCTTCCACACCCTACGAGCAGTACTTC. This chain uses TRBV7-2 with TRBJ2-7; D gene unclear. Per the germline V gene, CDR1 is SGHTA and CDR2 is FQGNSA. V was clipped by 0 bases and J by 2 bases, with 8 bases between them. This CDR3 is 14 amino acids long.

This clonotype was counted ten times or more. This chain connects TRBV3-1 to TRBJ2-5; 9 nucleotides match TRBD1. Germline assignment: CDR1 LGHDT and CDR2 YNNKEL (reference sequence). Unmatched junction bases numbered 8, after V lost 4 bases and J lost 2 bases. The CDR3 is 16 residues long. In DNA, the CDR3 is TGTGCCAGCAGCCCCATCGGGACAGGGCTTCAAGAGACCCAGTACTTC. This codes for CASSPIGTGLQETQYF.

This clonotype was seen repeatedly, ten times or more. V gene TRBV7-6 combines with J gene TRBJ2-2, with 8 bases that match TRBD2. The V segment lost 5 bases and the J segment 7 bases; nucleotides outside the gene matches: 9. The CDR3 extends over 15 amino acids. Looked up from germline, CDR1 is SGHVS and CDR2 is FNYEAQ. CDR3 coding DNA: TGTGCCAGCAGCGAGTCAGGACTAGCCGTCGGGGAGCTGTTTTTT. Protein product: CASSESGLAVGELFF.

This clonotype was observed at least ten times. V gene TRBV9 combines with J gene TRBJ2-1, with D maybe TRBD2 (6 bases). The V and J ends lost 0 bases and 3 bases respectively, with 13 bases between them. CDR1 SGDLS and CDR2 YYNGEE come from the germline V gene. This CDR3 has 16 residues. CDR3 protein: CASSVAGSDVYNEQFF. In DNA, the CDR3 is TGTGCCAGCAGCGTAGCCGGGAGTGATGTCTACAATGAGCAGTTCTTC.

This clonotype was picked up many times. For the CDR3, the DNA is TGCAGCGTTGAAATGAACAGGGGCTACGAGCAGTACTTC. This gives the protein CSVEMNRGYEQYF. The gene calls are TRBV29-1 and TRBJ2-7; the match to TRBD1 covers 7 bases. Germline V gene sequence: CDR1 SQVTM, CDR2 ANQGSEA. This CDR3 contains 13 residues. The V gene end was trimmed by 2 bases and the J gene end by 3 bases; junction bases not matched to a gene: 4.

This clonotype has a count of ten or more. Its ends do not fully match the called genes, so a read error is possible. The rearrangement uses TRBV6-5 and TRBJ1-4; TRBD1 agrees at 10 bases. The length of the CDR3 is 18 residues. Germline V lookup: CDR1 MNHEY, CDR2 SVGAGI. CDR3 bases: TGTGCCAGCAGTAACTCGCCGGGACAGGGGTCAACTAATGAAAAACTGTTTTTT. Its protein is CASSNSPGQGSTNEKLFF.

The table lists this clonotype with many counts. CDR3 amino acids: CASSQDRSGSGSNNEQFF. CDR3 nucleotides: TGTGCCAGCAGCCAAGATCGGTCTGGTAGCGGGAGCAACAATGAGCAGTTCTTC. The gene calls are TRBV4-2 and TRBJ2-1, with 9 positions matching TRBD2. The length of the CDR3 is 18 residues. Germline values: CDR1 LGHNA, CDR2 YNFKEQ. V shed 0 bases and J 5 bases; nucleotides not matched to a gene: 11.

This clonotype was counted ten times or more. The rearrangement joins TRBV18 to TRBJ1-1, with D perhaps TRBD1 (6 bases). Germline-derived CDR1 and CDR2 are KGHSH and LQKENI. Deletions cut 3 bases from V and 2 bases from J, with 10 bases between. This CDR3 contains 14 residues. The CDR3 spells CASSPQGFNTEAFF. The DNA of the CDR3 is TGTGCCAGCTCACCTCAGGGGTTTAACACTGAAGCTTTCTTT.

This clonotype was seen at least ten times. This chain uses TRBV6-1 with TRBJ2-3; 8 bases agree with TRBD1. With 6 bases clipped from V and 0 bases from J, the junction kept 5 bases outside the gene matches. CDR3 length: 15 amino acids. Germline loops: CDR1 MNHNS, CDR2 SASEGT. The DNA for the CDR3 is TGTGCCAGCAGGAAAACAGGGGGGAGCACAGATACGCAGTATTTT. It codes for CASRKTGGSTDTQYF.

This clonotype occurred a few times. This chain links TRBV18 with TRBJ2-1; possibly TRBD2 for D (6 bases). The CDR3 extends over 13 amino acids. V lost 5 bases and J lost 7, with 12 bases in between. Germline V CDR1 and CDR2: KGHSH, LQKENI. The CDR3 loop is CASSVKEGNEQFF. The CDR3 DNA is TGTGCCAGCTCAGTAAAGGAGGGGAATGAGCAGTTCTTC.

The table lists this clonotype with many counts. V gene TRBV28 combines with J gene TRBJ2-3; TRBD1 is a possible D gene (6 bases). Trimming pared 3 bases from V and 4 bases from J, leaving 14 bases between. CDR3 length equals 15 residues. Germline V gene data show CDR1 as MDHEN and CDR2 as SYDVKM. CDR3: CASSFPAGAADTQYF. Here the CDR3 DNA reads TGTGCCAGCAGTTTCCCCGCAGGGGCGGCAGATACGCAGTATTTT.

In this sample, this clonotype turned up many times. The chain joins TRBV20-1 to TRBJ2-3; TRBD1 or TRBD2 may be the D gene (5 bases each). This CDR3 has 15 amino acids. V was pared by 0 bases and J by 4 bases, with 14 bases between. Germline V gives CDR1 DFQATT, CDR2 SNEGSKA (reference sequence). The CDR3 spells CSARDRTGGPDTQYF. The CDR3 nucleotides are TGCAGTGCTAGAGATCGAACAGGAGGCCCAGATACGCAGTATTTT.

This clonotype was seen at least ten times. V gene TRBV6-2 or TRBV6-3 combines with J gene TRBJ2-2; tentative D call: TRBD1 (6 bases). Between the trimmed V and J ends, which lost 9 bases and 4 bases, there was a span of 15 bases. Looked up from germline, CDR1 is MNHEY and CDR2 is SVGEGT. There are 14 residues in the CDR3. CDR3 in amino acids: CASTQGWTTGELFF. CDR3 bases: TGTGCCAGTACGCAGGGGTGGACCACCGGGGAGCTGTTTTTT.

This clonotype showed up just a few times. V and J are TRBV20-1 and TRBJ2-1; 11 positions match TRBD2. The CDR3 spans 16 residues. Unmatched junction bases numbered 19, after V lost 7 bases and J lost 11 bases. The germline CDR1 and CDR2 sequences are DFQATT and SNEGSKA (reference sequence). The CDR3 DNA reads TGCAGTGGTCAGTCGACTAGCGGGAACGTGTTCGGCCAGCAGTTCTTC. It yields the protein CSGQSTSGNVFGQQFF.